The TCR beta chain described here comes from a study of blood T cell repertoires in COVID-19. The wider study: The samples span acute and convalescent COVID-19 from the United States, Italy and Spain.

Under the authors' procedure: Amplified reference gene primers provided the basis for estimating nucleated cell counts. Sequenced by immunoSEQ multiplex PCR; TCRdb stores in-frame clones only, minus some. V and J calls and clone size come straight from that table; D and trimming were deduced from the DNA. The repertoire holds about 170,000 clones, with over 70% as singletons. Donors were grouped by their self-reported clinical history. CDR1 and CDR2 from the germline V gene are MNHEY and SMNVEV (reference sequence). This CDR3 is 16 amino acids long. With V trimmed by 4 bases and J by 3 bases, 9 bases remained unmatched.

The sample consisted of PBMCs or T cells enriched from blood (not recorded which). This sequence originates from a woman in her forties or fifties in a cohort exposed to, infected with or recovered from COVID-19 (not recorded which). This chain joins TRBV27 and TRBJ2-1; 7 bases agree with TRBD2. The CDR3 loop is CASSSSPRGSYNEQFF. As DNA, the CDR3 is TGTGCCAGCAGTTCGTCCCCGCGCGGGAGCTACAATGAGCAGTTCTTC.